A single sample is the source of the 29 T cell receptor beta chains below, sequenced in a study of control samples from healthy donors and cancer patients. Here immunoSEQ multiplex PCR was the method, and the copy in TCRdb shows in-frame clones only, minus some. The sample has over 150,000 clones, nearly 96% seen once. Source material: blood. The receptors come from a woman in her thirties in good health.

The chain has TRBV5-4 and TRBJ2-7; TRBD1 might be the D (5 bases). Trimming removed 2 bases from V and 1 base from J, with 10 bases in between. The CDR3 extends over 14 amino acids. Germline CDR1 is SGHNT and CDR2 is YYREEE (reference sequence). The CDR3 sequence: CASSLETASYEQYF. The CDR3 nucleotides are TGTGCCAGCAGCTTAGAGACAGCATCCTACGAGCAGTACTTC.

The CDR3 sequence is CASSKGPGGSGNTIYF. DNA of the CDR3: TGTGCCAGCAGCAAAGGCCCCGGAGGCTCTGGAAACACCATATATTTT. The chain links TRBV21-1 to TRBJ1-3. TRBV21-1 is noted as a pseudogene. The CDR3 runs 16 residues.

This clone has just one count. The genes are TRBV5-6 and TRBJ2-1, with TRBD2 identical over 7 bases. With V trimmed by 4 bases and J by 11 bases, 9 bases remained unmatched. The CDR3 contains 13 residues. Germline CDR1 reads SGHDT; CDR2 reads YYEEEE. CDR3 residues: CASSQTSSPQQFF. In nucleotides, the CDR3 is TGTGCCAGCAGCCAGACTAGCAGCCCACAGCAGTTCTTC.

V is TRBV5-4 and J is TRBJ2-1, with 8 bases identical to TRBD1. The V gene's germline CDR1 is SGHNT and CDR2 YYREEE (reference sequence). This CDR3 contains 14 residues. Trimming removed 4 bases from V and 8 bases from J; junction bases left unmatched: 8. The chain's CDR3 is CASSLDRGWHEQFF. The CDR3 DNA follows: TGTGCCAGCAGCCTAGACAGGGGTTGGCATGAGCAGTTCTTC. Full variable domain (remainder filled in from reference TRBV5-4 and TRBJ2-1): ETGVTQSPTHLIKTRGQQVTLRCSSQSGHNTVSWYQQALGQGPQFIFQYYREEENGRGNFPPRFSGLQFPNYSSELNVNALELDDSALYLCASSLDRGWHEQFFGPGTRLTVL.

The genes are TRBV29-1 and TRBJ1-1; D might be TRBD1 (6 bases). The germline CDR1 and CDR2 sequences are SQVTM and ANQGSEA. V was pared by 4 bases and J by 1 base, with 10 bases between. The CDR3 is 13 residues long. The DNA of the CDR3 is TGCAGCGTTGCACAGGGTGCGAACACTGAAGCTTTCTTT. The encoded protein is CSVAQGANTEAFF.

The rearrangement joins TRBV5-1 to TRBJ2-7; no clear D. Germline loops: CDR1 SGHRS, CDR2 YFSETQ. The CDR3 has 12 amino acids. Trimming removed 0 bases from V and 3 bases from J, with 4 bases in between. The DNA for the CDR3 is TGCGCCAGCAGCTTGGATTTCTACGAGCAGTACTTC. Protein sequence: CASSLDFYEQYF.

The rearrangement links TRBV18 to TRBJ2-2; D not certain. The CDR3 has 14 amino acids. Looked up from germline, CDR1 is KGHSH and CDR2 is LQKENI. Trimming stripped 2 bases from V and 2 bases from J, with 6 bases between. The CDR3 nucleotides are TGTGCCAGCTCACCAAAAGGAAACACCGGGGAGCTGTTTTTT. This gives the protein CASSPKGNTGELFF.

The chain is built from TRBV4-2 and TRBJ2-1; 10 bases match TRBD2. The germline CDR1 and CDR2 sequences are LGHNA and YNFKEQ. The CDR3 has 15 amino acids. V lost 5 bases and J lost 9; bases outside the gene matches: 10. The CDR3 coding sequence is TGTGCCAGCAGCTACCTAAGCGGGGGGGCCACTGAGCAGTTCTTC. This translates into CASSYLSGGATEQFF.

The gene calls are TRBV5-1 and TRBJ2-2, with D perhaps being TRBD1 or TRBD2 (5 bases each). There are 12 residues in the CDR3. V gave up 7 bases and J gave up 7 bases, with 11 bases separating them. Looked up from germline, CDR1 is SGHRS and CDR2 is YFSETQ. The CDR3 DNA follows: TGCGCCAGCTCCGGGACGGGCGGGGAGCTGTTTTTT. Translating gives CASSGTGGELFF. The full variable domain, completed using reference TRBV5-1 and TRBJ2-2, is KAGVTQTPRYLIKTRGQQVTLSCSPISGHRSVSWYQQTPGQGLQFLFEYFSETQRNKGNFPGRFSGRQFSNSRSEMNVSTLELGDSALYLCASSGTGGELFFGEGSRLTVL.

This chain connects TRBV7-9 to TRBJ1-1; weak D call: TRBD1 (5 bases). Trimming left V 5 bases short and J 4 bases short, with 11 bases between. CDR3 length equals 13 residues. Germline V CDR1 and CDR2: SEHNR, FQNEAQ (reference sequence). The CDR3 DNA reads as TGTGCCAGCAGCCTCAGGGAAGGCACTGAAGCTTTCTTT. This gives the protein CASSLREGTEAFF.

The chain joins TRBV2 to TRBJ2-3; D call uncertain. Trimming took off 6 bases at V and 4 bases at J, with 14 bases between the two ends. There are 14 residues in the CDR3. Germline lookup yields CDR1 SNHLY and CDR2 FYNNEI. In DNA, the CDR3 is TGTGCCAGCAGCGCTACAGCGTCGGCAGATACGCAGTATTTT. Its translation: CASSATASADTQYF.

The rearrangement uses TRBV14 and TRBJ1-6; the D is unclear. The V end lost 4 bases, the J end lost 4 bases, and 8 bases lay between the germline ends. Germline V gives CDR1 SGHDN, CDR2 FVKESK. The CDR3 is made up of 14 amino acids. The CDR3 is CASSRNFYNSPLHF. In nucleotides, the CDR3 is TGTGCCAGCAGCCGGAACTTTTATAATTCACCCCTCCACTTT.

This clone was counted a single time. CDR3 nucleotide sequence: TGTGCCAGCAGCGGGACAGGGGCCCGCACAGATACGCAGTATTTT. It translates to CASSGTGARTDTQYF. The chain has TRBV9 and TRBJ2-3; 9 bases are a match to TRBD1. With V trimmed by 3 bases and J by 1 base, 3 bases remained unmatched. Germline V gene data show CDR1 as SGDLS and CDR2 as YYNGEE. There are 15 residues in the CDR3.

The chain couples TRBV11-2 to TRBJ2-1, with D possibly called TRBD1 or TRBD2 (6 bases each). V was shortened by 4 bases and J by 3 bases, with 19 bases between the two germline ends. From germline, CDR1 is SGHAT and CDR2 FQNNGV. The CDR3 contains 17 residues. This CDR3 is CASSSPVPGAGYNEQFF. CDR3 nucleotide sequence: TGTGCCAGCAGCTCTCCCGTTCCGGGGGCGGGCTACAATGAGCAGTTCTTC.

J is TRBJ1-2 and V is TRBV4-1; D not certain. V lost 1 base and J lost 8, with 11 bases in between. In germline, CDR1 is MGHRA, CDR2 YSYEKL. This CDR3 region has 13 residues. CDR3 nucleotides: TGCGCCAGCAGCCAAGTTTTTGGGTTCGGCTACACCTTC. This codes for CASSQVFGFGYTF.

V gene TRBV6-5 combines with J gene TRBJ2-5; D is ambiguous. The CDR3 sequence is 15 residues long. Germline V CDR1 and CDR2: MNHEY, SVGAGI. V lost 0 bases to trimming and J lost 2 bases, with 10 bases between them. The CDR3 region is CASSYSQLTQETQYF. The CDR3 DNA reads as TGTGCCAGCAGTTACTCCCAGCTGACTCAAGAGACCCAGTACTTC.

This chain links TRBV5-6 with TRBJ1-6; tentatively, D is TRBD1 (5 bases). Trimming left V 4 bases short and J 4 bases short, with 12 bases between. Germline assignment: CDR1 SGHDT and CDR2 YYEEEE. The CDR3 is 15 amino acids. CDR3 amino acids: CASSSRDGYNSPLHF. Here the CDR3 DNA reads TGTGCCAGCAGCAGCCGGGACGGTTATAATTCACCCCTCCACTTT.

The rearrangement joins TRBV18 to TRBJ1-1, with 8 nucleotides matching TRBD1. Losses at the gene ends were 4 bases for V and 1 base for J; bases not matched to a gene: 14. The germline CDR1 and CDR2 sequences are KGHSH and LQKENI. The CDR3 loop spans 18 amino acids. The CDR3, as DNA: TGTGCCAGCTCACGGGAGTTTGGTCCCGGGACAGGGAACACTGAAGCTTTCTTT. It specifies CASSREFGPGTGNTEAFF.

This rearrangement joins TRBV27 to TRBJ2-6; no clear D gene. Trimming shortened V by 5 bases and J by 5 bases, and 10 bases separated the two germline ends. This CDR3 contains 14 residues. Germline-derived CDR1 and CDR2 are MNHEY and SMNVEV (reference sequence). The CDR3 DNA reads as TGTGCCAGCAGTCCGCAGTTACGGGCCAACGTCCTGACTTTC. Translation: CASSPQLRANVLTF.

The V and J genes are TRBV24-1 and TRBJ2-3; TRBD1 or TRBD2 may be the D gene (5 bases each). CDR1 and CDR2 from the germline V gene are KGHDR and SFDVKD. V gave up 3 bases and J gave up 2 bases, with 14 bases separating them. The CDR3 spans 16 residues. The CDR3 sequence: CATSDRMWDDTDTQYF. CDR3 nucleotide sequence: TGTGCCACCAGTGATAGGATGTGGGACGACACAGATACGCAGTATTTT.

Here the CDR3 reads CASSPSGGNTEAFF. For the CDR3, the DNA is TGTGCCAGCAGTCCCTCGGGGGGGAACACTGAAGCTTTCTTT. The V call is TRBV28, the J call TRBJ1-1, with TRBD1 as a possible D gene (5 bases). There are 14 residues in the CDR3. V gave up 5 bases and J gave up 1 base, with 11 bases separating them. The V gene's germline CDR1 is MDHEN and CDR2 SYDVKM.

The CDR3 nucleotides read TGCGCCAGCAGTGAGAGCGGGGTCAATCAGCCCCAGCATTTT. Amino acid sequence: CASSESGVNQPQHF. The chain has TRBV10-2 and TRBJ1-5; D is ambiguous. V lost 2 bases, J lost 3 bases, and 8 bases lay in between. Germline V lookup: CDR1 WSHSY, CDR2 SAAADI. This CDR3 has 14 amino acids.

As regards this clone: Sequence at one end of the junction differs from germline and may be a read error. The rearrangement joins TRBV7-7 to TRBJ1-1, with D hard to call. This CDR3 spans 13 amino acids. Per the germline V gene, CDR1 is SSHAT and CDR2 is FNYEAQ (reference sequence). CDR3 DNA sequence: TGTGCTAGCAGCTTTTCAGTGAACACTGAAGCTTTCTTT. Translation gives CASSFSVNTEAFF.

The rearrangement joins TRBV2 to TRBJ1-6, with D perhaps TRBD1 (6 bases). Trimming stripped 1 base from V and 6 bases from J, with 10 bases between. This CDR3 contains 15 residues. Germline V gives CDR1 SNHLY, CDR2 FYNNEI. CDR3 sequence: CASSEEGTLNSPLHF. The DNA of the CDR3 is TGTGCCAGCAGTGAAGAGGGGACACTTAATTCACCCCTCCACTTT.

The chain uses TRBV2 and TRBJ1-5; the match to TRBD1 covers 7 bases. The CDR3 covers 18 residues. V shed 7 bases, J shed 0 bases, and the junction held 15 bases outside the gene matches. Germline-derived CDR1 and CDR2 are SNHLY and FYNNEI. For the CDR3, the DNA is TGTGCCAGCACCCCCTGGGCAGGGGGGATCTTTAGCAATCAGCCCCAGCATTTT. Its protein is CASTPWAGGIFSNQPQHF.

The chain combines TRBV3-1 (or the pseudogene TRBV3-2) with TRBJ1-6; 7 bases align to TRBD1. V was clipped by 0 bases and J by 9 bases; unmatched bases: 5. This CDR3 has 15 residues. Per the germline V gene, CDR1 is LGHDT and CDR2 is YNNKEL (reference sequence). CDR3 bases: TGTGCCAGCAGCCAAGAACTACAGGGGAGTTCACCCCTCCACTTT. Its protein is CASSQELQGSSPLHF.

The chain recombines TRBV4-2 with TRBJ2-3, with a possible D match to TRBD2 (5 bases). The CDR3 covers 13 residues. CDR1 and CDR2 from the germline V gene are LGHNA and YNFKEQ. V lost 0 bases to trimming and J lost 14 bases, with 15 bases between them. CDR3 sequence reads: CASSQEVADFRYF. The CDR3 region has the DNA TGTGCCAGCAGCCAAGAAGTTGCGGACTTTCGGTATTTT.

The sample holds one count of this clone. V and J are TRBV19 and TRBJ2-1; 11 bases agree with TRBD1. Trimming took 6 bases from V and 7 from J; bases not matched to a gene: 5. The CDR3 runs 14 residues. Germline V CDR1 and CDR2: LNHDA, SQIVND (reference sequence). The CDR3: CASRGQGALNEQFF. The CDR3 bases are TGTGCCAGTAGAGGACAGGGGGCTTTGAATGAGCAGTTCTTC.

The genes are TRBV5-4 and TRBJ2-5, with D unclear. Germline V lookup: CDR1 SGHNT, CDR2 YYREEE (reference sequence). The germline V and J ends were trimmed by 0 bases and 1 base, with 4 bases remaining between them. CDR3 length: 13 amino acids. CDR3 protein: CASSLGSQETQYF. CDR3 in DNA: TGTGCCAGCAGCTTGGGATCCCAAGAGACCCAGTACTTC.